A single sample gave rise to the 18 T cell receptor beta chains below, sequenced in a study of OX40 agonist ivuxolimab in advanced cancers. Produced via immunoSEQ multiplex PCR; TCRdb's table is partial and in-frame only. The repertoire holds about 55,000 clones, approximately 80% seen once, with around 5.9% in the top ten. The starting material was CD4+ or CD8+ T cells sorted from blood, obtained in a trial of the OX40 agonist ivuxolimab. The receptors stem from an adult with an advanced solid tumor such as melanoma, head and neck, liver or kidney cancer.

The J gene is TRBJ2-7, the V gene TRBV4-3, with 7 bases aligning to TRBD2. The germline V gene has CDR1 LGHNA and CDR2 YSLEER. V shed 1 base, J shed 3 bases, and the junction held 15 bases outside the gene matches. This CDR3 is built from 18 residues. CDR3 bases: TGCGCCAGCAGCCAAGCGATGTCGAAGCGGGGTGCATACTACGAGCAGTACTTC. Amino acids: CASSQAMSKRGAYYEQYF.

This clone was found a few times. CDR3 in DNA: TGCAGCGTTGAAGGAGGGCCTAGCGGGGGGCACAATGAGCAGTTCTTC. Its protein is CSVEGGPSGGHNEQFF. This chain links TRBV29-1 with TRBJ2-1, with TRBD2 matching over 11 bases. The ends lost 1 base at V and 5 bases at J; junction bases unmatched: 7. The germline V gene has CDR1 SQVTM and CDR2 ANQGSEA. The CDR3 is made up of 16 amino acids.

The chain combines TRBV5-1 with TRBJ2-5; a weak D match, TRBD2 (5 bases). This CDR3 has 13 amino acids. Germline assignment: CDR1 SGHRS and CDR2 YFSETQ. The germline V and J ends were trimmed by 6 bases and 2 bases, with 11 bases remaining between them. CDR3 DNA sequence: TGCGCCAGCACGGGAAGACTACAAGAGACCCAGTACTTC. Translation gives CASTGRLQETQYF.

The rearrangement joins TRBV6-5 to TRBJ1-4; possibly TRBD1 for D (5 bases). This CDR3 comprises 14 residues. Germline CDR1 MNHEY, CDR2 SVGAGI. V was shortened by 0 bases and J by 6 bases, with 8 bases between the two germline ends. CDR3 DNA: TGTGCCAGCAGTTACTCAGGGGCTCATGAAAAACTGTTTTTT. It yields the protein CASSYSGAHEKLFF.

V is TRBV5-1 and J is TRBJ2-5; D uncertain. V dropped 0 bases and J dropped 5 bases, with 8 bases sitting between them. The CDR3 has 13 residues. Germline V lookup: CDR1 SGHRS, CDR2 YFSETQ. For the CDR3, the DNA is TGCGCCAGCAGCTTGGCCCCTCAGGAGACCCAGTACTTC. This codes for CASSLAPQETQYF.

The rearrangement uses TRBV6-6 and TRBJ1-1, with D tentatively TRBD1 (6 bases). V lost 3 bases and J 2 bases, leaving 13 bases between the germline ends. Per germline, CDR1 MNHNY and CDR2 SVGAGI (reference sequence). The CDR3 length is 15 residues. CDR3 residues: CASSYRQGFNTEAFF. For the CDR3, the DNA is TGTGCCAGCAGTTATAGGCAGGGGTTCAACACTGAAGCTTTCTTT.

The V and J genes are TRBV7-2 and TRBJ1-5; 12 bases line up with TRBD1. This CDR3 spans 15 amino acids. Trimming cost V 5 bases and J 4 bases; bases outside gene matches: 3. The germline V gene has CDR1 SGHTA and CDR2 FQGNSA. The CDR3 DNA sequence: TGTGCCAGCAGCCCGGGACAGGGGGCTAATCAGCCCCAGCATTTT. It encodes CASSPGQGANQPQHF.

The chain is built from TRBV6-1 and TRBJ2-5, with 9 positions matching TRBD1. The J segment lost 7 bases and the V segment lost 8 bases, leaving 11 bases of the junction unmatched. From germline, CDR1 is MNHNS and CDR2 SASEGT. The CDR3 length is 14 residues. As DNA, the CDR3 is TGTGCCAGCGCCCGGGACAGGGTTGTAGGGACCCAGTACTTC. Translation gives CASARDRVVGTQYF.

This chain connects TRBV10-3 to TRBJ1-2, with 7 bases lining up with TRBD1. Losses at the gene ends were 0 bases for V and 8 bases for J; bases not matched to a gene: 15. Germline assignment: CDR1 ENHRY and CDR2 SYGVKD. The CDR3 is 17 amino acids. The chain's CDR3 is CAISESNFLGTVNGYTF. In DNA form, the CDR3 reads TGTGCCATCAGTGAGTCGAATTTCCTGGGGACAGTCAACGGCTACACCTTC.

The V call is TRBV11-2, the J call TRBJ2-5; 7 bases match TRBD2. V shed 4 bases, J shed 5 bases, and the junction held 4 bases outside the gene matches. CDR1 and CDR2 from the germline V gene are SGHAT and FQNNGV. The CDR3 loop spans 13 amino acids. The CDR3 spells CASSWNGGETQYF. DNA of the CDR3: TGTGCCAGCAGCTGGAACGGGGGGGAGACCCAGTACTTC.

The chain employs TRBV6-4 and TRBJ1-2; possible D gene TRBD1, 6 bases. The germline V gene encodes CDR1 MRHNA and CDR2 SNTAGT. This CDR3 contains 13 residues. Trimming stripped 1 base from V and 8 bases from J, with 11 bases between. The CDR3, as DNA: TGTGCCAGCAGTGACTGGGGGGCGACGGGCTACACCTTC. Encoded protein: CASSDWGATGYTF.

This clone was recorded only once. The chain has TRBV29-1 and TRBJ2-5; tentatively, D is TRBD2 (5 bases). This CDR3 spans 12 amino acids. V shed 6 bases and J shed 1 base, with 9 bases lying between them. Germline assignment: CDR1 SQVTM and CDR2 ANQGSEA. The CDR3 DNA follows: TGCAGCGTAGGGAGTCCCCAAGAGACCCAGTACTTC. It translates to CSVGSPQETQYF.

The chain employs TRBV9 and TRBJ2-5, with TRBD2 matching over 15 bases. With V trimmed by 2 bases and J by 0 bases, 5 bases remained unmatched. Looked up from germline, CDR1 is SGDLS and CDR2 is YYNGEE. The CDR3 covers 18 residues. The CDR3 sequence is CASSVGLAGGIYQETQYF. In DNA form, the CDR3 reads TGTGCCAGCAGCGTGGGACTAGCGGGGGGAATCTACCAAGAGACCCAGTACTTC.

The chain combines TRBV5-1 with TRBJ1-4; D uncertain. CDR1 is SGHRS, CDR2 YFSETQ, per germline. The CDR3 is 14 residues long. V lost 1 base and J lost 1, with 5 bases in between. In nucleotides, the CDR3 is TGCGCCAGCAGCTTGACAGTAACTAATGAAAAACTGTTTTTT. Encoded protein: CASSLTVTNEKLFF.

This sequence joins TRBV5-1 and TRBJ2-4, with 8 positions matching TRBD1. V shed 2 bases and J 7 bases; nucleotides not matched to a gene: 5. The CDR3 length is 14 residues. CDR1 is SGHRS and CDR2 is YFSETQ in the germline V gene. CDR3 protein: CASSFTGGRNIQYF. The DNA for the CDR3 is TGCGCCAGCAGCTTTACAGGGGGACGGAACATTCAGTACTTC.

This CDR3 reads CASSVGGFYQETQYF. The CDR3 bases are TGTGCCAGCAGCGTAGGAGGTTTCTACCAAGAGACCCAGTACTTC. The gene calls are TRBV9 and TRBJ2-5; D unclear. Between the trimmed V and J ends, which lost 0 bases and 0 bases, there was a span of 9 bases. This CDR3 spans 15 amino acids. Germline CDR1 and CDR2: SGDLS and YYNGEE.

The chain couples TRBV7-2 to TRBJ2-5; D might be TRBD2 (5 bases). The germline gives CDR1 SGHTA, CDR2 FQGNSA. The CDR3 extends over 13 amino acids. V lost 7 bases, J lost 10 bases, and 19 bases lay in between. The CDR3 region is CASTYGVRSGQYF. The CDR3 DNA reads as TGTGCCAGCACCTATGGGGTCCGAAGCGGCCAGTACTTC.

The CDR3 DNA follows: TGTGCCAGCAGCAGAGCGGGGTGGGGGACGGAGACCCAGTACTTC. Translating it yields CASSRAGWGTETQYF. The chain is built from TRBV7-2 and TRBJ2-5, with 7 bases matching TRBD2. V lost 5 bases to trimming and J lost 5 bases; unmatched junction nucleotides: 11. This CDR3 region has 15 residues. Germline CDR1 and CDR2: SGHTA and FQGNSA.